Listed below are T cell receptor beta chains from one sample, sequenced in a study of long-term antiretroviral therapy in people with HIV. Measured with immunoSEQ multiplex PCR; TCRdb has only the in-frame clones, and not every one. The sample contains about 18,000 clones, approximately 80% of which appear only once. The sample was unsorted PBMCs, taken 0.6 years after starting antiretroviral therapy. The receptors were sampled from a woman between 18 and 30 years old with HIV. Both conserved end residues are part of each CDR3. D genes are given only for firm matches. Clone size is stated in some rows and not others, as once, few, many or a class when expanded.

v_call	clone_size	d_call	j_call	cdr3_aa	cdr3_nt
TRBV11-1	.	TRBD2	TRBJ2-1	CASSSGTSGTNEQFF	TGTGCCAGCAGCTCAGGGACTAGCGGGACAAATGAGCAGTTCTTC
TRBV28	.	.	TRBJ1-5	CASSPLLGRAGSNQPQHF	TGTGCCAGCAGTCCACTCCTCGGACGGGCAGGTAGCAATCAGCCCCAGCATTTT
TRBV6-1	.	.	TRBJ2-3	CASGLPGEATDTQYF	TGTGCCAGCGGCCTGCCAGGGGAGGCCACAGATACGCAGTATTTT
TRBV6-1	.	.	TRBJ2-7	CASSEPARVYEQYF	TGTGCCAGCAGTGAACCTGCTAGGGTCTACGAGCAGTACTTC
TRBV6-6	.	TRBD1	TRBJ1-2	CASMSGTGADYGYTF	TGTGCCAGCATGTCCGGGACAGGGGCGGACTATGGCTACACCTTC
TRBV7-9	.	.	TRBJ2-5	CASSQGTIWETQYF	TGTGCCAGCAGCCAAGGGACGATCTGGGAGACCCAGTACTTC
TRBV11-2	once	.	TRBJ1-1	CASSLDPGRVAFF	TGTGCCAGCAGCTTAGATCCGGGCAGGGTGGCTTTCTTT
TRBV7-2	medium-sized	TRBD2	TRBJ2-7	CASSLGPLAGGSYEQYF	TGTGCCAGCAGCTTAGGTCCCCTAGCGGGGGGCAGTTACGAGCAGTACTTC
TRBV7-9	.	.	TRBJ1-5	CASSLSGNNQPQHF	TGTGCCAGCAGCTTAAGCGGGAACAATCAGCCCCAGCATTTT
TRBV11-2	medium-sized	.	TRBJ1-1	CANGNTEAFF	TGTGCCAACGGTAACACTGAAGCTTTCTTT
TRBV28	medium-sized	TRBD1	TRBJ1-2	CASSFYPGTGDPGYTF	TGTGCCAGCAGTTTTTATCCCGGGACAGGAGACCCAGGCTACACCTTC
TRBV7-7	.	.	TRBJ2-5	CASSLQLQETQYF	TGTGCTAGCAGCTTACAGCTTCAAGAGACCCAGTACTTC
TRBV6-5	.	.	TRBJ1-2	CASSYNPGNYGYTF	TGTGCCAGCAGTTACAATCCGGGAAACTATGGCTACACCTTC
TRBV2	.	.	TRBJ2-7	CASNVGEQYF	TGTGCCAGCAATGTTGGCGAGCAGTACTTC
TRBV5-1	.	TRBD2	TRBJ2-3	CASSFEGLAGEIDTQYF	TGCGCCAGCAGCTTTGAGGGACTAGCGGGAGAAATAGATACGCAGTATTTT
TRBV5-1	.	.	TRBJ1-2	CASSLVEGSTFVGYTF	TGCGCCAGCAGCTTGGTGGAGGGGTCGACCTTCGTTGGCTACACCTTC